The 6 T cell receptor beta chains given below trace back to one sample, sequenced in a study of blood T cell repertoires in COVID-19. This table comes from immunoSEQ multiplex PCR, and its TCRdb copy is limited to in-frame clones, with some not included. The sample carries just over 350,000 clones, about 90% recorded once. Source material: PBMCs or T cells enriched from blood (not recorded which). The receptors were gathered from a woman aged 30 to 39 who had recovered from COVID-19.

V gene TRBV30 combines with J gene TRBJ1-5; 7 bases are shared with TRBD1. The germline CDR1 and CDR2 sequences are GTSNPN and SVGIG (reference sequence). The CDR3 is 14 amino acids. Trimming removed 5 bases from V and 2 bases from J; junction bases left unmatched: 6. The CDR3 DNA reads as TGTGCCTGGGACCTCGGACAGGGCAATCAGCCCCAGCATTTT. Translation: CAWDLGQGNQPQHF. The full variable domain, with the rest looked up from reference TRBV30 and TRBJ1-5, is SQTIHQWPATLVQPVGSPLSLECTVEGTSNPNLYWYRQAAGRGLQLLFYSVGIGQISSEVPQNLSASRPQDRQFILSSKKLLLSDSGFYLCAWDLGQGNQPQHFGDGTRLSIL.

V is TRBV4-2 and J is TRBJ1-1, with D perhaps matching TRBD1 (5 bases). V dropped 0 bases and J dropped 2 bases, with 13 bases sitting between them. This CDR3 contains 16 residues. Germline CDR1 reads LGHNA; CDR2 reads YNFKEQ. This CDR3 reads CASSQEMGQGNTEAFF. The CDR3 DNA reads TGTGCCAGCAGCCAAGAAATGGGCCAGGGAAACACTGAAGCTTTCTTT.

V gene TRBV3-1 (or the pseudogene TRBV3-2) combines with J gene TRBJ2-1, with a possible D match to TRBD2 (6 bases). The ends were cut back, 5 bases at V and 3 bases at J, with 14 bases in the middle. The germline gives CDR1 LGHDT, CDR2 YNNKEL (reference sequence). The CDR3 is made up of 15 amino acids. The CDR3: CASSATGEDYNEQFF. CDR3 nucleotides: TGTGCCAGCAGCGCAACTGGGGAGGACTACAATGAGCAGTTCTTC.

V gene TRBV5-1 combines with J gene TRBJ2-7, with 8 bases aligning to TRBD2. The V segment lost 3 bases and the J segment 5 bases; nucleotides outside the gene matches: 10. Germline V gene sequence: CDR1 SGHRS, CDR2 YFSETQ. The CDR3 extends over 15 amino acids. The CDR3 protein is CASSSPGLVFHEQYF. As DNA, the CDR3 is TGCGCCAGCAGCTCCCCGGGACTAGTCTTCCACGAGCAGTACTTC.

The V and J genes are TRBV4-2 and TRBJ2-1; 11 nucleotides align to TRBD2. The germline CDR1 and CDR2 sequences are LGHNA and YNFKEQ. V dropped 0 bases and J dropped 10; count of bases not matched to a gene: 8. This CDR3 is built from 16 residues. In DNA form, the CDR3 reads TGTGCCAGCAGCCAAGATAGGCTAGCGGGAGGAGGAGAGCAGTTCTTC. Its protein is CASSQDRLAGGGEQFF.

The chain carries TRBV7-8 and TRBJ1-2; a weak D match, TRBD1 (5 bases). The CDR3 is 16 residues long. The V and J ends lost 3 bases and 2 bases respectively, with 16 bases between them. Germline V gene lookup returns CDR1 SGHVS and CDR2 FQNEAQ. The CDR3 bases are TGTGCCAGCAGCTTCACGCAGGGTTCATCAAACTATGGCTACACCTTC. Translation: CASSFTQGSSNYGYTF. Full variable domain (outside the CDR3, taken from reference TRBV7-8 and TRBJ1-2): GAGVSQSPRYKVAKRGQDVALRCDPISGHVSLFWYQQALGQGPEFLTYFQNEAQLDKSGLPSDRFFAERPEGSVSTLKIQRTQQEDSAVYLCASSFTQGSSNYGYTFGSGTRLTVV.